The rows below give T cell receptor beta chains drawn from one sample of a study of blood T cells in healthy people across ages. TCRdb re-called the 5' RACE reads through MiXCR, storing one row per CDR3 protein. The data show 750,000 to 950,000 distinct CDR3 sequences, approximately 55% seen once. Sequenced sample: blood. These receptors all stem from an elderly man in good health. CDR3s include the opening cysteine and the closing phenylalanine or tryptophan. The D gene is left open where the match is weak. Clone size, where shown, is once, few, many, or a class for clones that have expanded.

>TRBJ2-1|NA|TRBV20-1|TRBD2
TGCAGTCCCCAAATCACCGGGAGGGCCGCCTACAATGAGCAGTTCTTC
CSPQITGRAAYNEQFF
>TRBJ2-1|NA|TRBV29-1|NA
TGCAGCGTTGAAGGCCCGGGTTCAGGGGCGGACAATGAGCAGTTCTTC
CSVEGPGSGADNEQFF
>TRBJ2-3|NA|TRBV7-3|TRBD2
TGTGCCAGCAGCCCCGGGAGGCGGGATACGCAGTATTTT
CASSPGRRDTQYF
>TRBJ2-7|NA|TRBV4-1|NA
TGCGCCAGCAGCCAAGATCCCAGCCGCTTCGAGCAGTACTTC
CASSQDPSRFEQYF
>TRBJ2-7|NA|TRBV7-9|NA
TGTGCCAGCAGCTTAGACTCGCGGGGTAGGCAGTACTTC
CASSLDSRGRQYF
>TRBJ1-5|NA|TRBV29-1|NA
TGCAGCGTGATGGAAGGGGATCAGCCCCAGCATTTT
CSVMEGDQPQHF
>TRBJ2-7|few|TRBV6-2/TRBV6-3|TRBD2
TGTGCCAGCAGTTTGGGGGCCACCGCGGGGGGCTCCTACGAGCAGTACTTC
CASSLGATAGGSYEQYF
>TRBJ2-7|NA|TRBV3-1|NA
TGTGCCAGCAGCCAAGAGGCGGGGGCCACCTACGAGCAGTACTTC
CASSQEAGATYEQYF
>TRBJ1-4|NA|TRBV29-1|NA
TGCAGCGCCGCCCCGGCAGGGTATGAAAAACTGTTTTTT
CSAAPAGYEKLFF
>TRBJ1-1|NA|TRBV11-3|NA
TGTGCCAGCAGCGTAGAGATGAACACTGAAGCTTTCTTT
CASSVEMNTEAFF
>TRBJ2-7|many|TRBV5-6|TRBD2
TGTGCCAGCAGGGTTAGCGGGGATCCCTACGAGCAGTACTTC
CASRVSGDPYEQYF
>TRBJ2-1|once|TRBV4-1|TRBD1
TGCGCCAGCAGCCAGGGACAGGGCAATCTCGGAAACAATGAGCAGTTCTTC
CASSQGQGNLGNNEQFF
>TRBJ1-4|few|TRBV7-9|NA
TGTGCCAGCAGCTTAGTCCCAAATGAAAAACTGTTTTTT
CASSLVPNEKLFF
>TRBJ2-1|few|TRBV11-1|NA
TGTGCCAGCAGCTTAGCCGGGCCCGGGCCGTTCAATGAGCAGTTCTTC
CASSLAGPGPFNEQFF
>TRBJ1-1|few|TRBV5-1|NA
TGCGCCAGCAGCTTGCTGATGAACACTGAAGCTTTCTTT
CASSLLMNTEAFF
>TRBJ1-5|few|TRBV29-1|NA
TGCAGCGTTGTCTTAGGGGCGCAGGGAAATCAGCCCCAGCATTTT
CSVVLGAQGNQPQHF
>TRBJ1-1|NA|TRBV3-1|NA
TGTGCCAGCAGCCCCCCGACAGGCTTGGGGGGGGACGCTGAAGCTTTCTTT
CASSPPTGLGGDAEAFF
>TRBJ2-7|NA|TRBV15|TRBD1
TGTGCCACCAGCAGAGAACAGGGGATTTCTTACGAGCAGTACTTC
CATSREQGISYEQYF
>TRBJ2-5|few|TRBV11-2|TRBD1
TGTGCCAGCAGCTTCAGTCCGCCGGGACAGTTCCAAGAGACCCAGTACTTC
CASSFSPPGQFQETQYF
>TRBJ2-2|NA|TRBV6-1|TRBD2
TGTGCCAGCAGTTCAACTAGCGGAGGGCCCGGGGAGCTGTTTTTT
CASSSTSGGPGELFF
>TRBJ2-1|few|TRBV12-5|TRBD1
TGTGCTAGTGGGAGGGACAGGGGGATGGATGAGCAGTTCTTC
CASGRDRGMDEQFF
>TRBJ2-1|NA|TRBV2|NA
TGTGCCAGCACTAGCGCATACAATGAGCAGTTCTTC
CASTSAYNEQFF
>TRBJ2-7|few|TRBV28|NA
TGTGCCAGCAGTCAAACGGGGCCCTACGAGCAGTACTTC
CASSQTGPYEQYF
>TRBJ2-7|few|TRBV6-5|NA
TGTGCCAGCAGTTACTCGAGGGCAGACAACTACGAGCAGTACTTC
CASSYSRADNYEQYF
>TRBJ1-5|NA|TRBV7-9|NA
TGTGCCAGCAGCTTGATTTCCGGGCCCCAGCATTTT
CASSLISGPQHF
>TRBJ2-4|NA|TRBV5-1|TRBD2
TGCGCCAGCAGCAGCGGGGATCCGGCCAAAAACATTCAGTACTTC
CASSSGDPAKNIQYF
>TRBJ2-1|NA|TRBV6-5|NA
TGTGCCAGCAGCCCCCTCAGCTCTGGGGTCAATGAGCAGTTCTTC
CASSPLSSGVNEQFF
>TRBJ2-5|few|TRBV5-1|TRBD1
TGCGCCAGCAGCCCACGAACGACAGGGGAGAGGGAGACCCAGTACTTT
CASSPRTTGERETQYF
>TRBJ1-2|NA|TRBV28|NA
TGTGCCAGCAGTCCCGCCCGTGGACACAACTATGGCTACACCTTC
CASSPARGHNYGYTF